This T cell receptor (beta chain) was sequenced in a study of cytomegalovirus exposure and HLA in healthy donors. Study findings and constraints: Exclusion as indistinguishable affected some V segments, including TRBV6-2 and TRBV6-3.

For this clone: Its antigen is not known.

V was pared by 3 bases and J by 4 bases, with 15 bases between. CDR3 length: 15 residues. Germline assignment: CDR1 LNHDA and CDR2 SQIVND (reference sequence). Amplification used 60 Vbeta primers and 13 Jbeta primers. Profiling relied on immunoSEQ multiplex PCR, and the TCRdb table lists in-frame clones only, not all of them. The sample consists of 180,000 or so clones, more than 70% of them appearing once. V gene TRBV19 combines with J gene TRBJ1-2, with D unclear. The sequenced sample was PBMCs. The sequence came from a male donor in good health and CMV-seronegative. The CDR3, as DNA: TGTGCCAGTAGTATCGGGTTTGGGTACCCCTATGGCTACACCTTC. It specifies CASSIGFGYPYGYTF.